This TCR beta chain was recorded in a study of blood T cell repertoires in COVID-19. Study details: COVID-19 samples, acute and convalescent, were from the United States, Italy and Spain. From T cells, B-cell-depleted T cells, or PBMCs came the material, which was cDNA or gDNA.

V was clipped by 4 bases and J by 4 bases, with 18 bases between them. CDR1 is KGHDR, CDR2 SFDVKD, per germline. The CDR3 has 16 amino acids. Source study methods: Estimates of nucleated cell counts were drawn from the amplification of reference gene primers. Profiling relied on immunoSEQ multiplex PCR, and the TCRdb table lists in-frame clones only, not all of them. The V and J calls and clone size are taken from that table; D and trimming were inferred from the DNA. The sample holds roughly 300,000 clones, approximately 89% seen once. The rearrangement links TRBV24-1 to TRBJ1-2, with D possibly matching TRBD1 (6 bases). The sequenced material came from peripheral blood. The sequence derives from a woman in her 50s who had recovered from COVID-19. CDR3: CATSDPKQGQSYGYTF. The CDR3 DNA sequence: TGTGCCACCAGTGACCCTAAACAGGGCCAGAGCTATGGCTACACCTTC.